The T cell receptor beta chain described here comes from a study of blood T cell repertoires in COVID-19. Across the study: From the United States, Italy and Spain came samples of acute and convalescent COVID-19. T cells, B-cell-depleted T cells, or PBMCs supplied cDNA or gDNA.

V shed 4 bases, J shed 4 bases, and the junction held 9 bases outside the gene matches. There are 15 residues in the CDR3. CDR1 is LNHNV, CDR2 YYDKDF, per germline (reference sequence). As processed by the authors: Amplification with reference gene primers provided the estimates of nucleated cell counts. The method was immunoSEQ multiplex PCR; TCRdb's version includes in-frame clones alone and lacks a portion of them. V and J calls plus clone size are reproduced from that table; the DNA served to infer D and trimming. This repertoire shows 200,000 to 300,000 clones, about nine tenths found once; its top ten account for approximately 3.8%.

The sequencing sample was made of peripheral blood. This receptor was identified in a man in his fifties or sixties who had recovered from COVID-19. The J gene is TRBJ2-5, the V gene TRBV15; 7 nucleotides match TRBD1. The CDR3 coding sequence is TGTGCCACCAGCACTGGACAGGACAACTTAGAGACCCAGTACTTC. Its translation is CATSTGQDNLETQYF.